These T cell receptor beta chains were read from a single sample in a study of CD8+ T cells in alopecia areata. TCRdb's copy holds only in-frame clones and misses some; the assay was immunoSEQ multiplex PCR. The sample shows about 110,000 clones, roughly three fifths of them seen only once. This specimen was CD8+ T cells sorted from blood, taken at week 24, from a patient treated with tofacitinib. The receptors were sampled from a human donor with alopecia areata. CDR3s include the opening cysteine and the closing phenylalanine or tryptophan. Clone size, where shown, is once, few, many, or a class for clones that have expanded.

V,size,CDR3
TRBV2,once,CASRDGTDTQYF
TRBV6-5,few,CASSYAGPVNTEAFF
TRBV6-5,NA,CASSYPGQGPYNEQFF
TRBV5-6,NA,CASSFDGSEQFF
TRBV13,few,CASSDDGGSGTGELFF
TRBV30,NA,CAWSESAADEQYF
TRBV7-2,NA,CASSLPGQNTEAFF
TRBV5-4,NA,CASSLDRVVGYGYTF
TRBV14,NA,CASSLGQGTMYEQYF
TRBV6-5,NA,CAAGQPFGEQYF
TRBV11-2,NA,CASNLGPRTDTQYF
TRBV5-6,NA,CASSWTEAGNTIYF
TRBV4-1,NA,CASSQEGLAVLGETQYF
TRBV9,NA,CASSVYSGTSYEQYF
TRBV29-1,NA,CSVGAREGVYEQYF
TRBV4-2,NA,CASSRDNSTAYEQFF
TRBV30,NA,CAWSVIDGPYEQYF
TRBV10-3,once,CAISASPDSLNTGELFF
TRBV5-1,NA,CASSLALAGAYNEQFF
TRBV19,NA,CASSYEPYNEQFF
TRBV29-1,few,CSVKETYRGLTEAFF
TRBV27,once,CASSFSTGEINYGYTF
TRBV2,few,CASSEGRAWGQFF
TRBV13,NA,CASSSVQGLGNIQYF
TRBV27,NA,CASSSRGSGTGELFF
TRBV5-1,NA,CASTPGGLSEQFF
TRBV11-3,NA,CASSLNRGELFF
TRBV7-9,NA,CASSSTGTRLYGYTF
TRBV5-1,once,CASRLGGGEKLFF
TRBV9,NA,CASSAGTPYEQYF
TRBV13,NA,CASSSPGGNSYNEQFF
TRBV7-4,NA,CASSPPTGTGQPQHF
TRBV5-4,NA,CASSFRTVAKNIQYF
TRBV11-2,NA,CASSIDGGSSYNEQFF
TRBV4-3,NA,CASSQDWGDNQPQHF
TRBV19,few,CASSIVPSQLNTEAFF
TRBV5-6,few,CASSEKTSGGLQETQYF
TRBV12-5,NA,CASDTGLFGNTIYF
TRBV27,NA,CASSFDNSGANVLTF
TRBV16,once,CASSQSRGDYGYTF
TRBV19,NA,CASSIGGDSSYEQYF
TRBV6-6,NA,CASSYSSGGSDTQYF
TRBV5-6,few,CASSLGTVFQYF
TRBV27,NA,CASSSVLAGGADEQFF
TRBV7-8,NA,CASSLGIRPSGSYGYTF
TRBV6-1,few,CASSDHFEEDPDTQYF
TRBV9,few,CASSPPRRGGETGELFF
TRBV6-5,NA,CASSHKDGYGYTF
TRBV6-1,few,CASSELGQGDGYTF
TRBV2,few,CASSLSSYEQYF
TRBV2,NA,CASVKKDYYGYTF
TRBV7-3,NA,CASSLLAGDYNEQFF
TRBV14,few,CASSQFVGGLWNEQFF
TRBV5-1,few,CASSFEGGYTF
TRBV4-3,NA,CASSQETLLTSTDTQYF